Below, one T cell receptor (beta chain) is given with its context. The data were produced by immunoSEQ multiplex PCR, yet TCRdb's version contains in-frame clones alone and is incomplete. The sample consists of tens of thousands of clones, around 87% of them appearing once. The junction had 8 bases not matched to a gene; V was cut back by 4 bases and J by 4 bases. Germline CDR1 MNHEY, CDR2 SMNVEV (reference sequence). The CDR3 extends over 15 amino acids. The entry originates in a study of blood T cell repertoires in COVID-19. Sequencing input: peripheral blood. This clonotype was obtained from a male donor with acute or convalescent COVID-19. The chain carries TRBV27 and TRBJ1-2; 8 nucleotides align to TRBD1. Written as DNA, the CDR3 is TGTGCCAGCAGTTCCCGGACAGGGCAAGGCTATGGCTACACCTTC. Translation: CASSSRTGQGYGYTF.